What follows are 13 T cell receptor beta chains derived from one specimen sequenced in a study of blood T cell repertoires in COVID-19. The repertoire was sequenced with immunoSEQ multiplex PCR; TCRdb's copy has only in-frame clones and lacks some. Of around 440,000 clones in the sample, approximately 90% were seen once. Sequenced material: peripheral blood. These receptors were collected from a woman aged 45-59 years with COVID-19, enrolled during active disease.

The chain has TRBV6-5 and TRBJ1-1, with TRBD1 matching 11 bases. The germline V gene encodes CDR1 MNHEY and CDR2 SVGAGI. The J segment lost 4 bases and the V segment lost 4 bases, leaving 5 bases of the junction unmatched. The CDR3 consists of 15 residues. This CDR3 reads CASSSAGTGGTEAFF. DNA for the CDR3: TGTGCCAGCAGTTCTGCGGGGACAGGGGGCACTGAAGCTTTCTTT.

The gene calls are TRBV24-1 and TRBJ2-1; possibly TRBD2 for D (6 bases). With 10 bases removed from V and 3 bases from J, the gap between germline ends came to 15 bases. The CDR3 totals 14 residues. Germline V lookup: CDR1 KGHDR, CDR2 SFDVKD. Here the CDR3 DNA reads TGTGCCACGGCCGGGACTCCACTCTACAATGAGCAGTTCTTC. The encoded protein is CATAGTPLYNEQFF.

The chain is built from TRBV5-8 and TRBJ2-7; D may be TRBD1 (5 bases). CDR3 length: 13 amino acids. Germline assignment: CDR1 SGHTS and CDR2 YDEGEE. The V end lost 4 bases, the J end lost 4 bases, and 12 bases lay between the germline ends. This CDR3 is CASSPAPGYEQYF. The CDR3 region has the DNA TGTGCCAGCAGCCCGGCCCCAGGGTACGAGCAGTACTTC.

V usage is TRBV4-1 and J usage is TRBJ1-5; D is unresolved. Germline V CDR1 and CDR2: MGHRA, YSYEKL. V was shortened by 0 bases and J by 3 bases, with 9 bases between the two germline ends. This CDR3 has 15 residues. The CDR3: CASSQDRRLNQPQHF. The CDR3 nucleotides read TGCGCCAGCAGCCAAGATAGGCGGCTCAATCAGCCCCAGCATTTT.

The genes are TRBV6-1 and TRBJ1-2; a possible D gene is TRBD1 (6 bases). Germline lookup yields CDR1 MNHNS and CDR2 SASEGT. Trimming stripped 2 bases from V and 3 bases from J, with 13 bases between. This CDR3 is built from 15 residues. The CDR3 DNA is TGTGCCAGCAGTGAAACCGGGACATGGGACTATGGCTACACCTTC. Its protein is CASSETGTWDYGYTF.

CDR3 coding DNA: TGTGCCAGCAGTGAAGGAGGTGCTGGGGCCAACGTCCTGACTTTC. Amino acid sequence: CASSEGGAGANVLTF. V and J are TRBV2 and TRBJ2-6, with unresolved D. The germline V gene encodes CDR1 SNHLY and CDR2 FYNNEI. V was clipped by 1 base and J by 2 bases, with 6 bases between them. This CDR3 is 15 amino acids long.

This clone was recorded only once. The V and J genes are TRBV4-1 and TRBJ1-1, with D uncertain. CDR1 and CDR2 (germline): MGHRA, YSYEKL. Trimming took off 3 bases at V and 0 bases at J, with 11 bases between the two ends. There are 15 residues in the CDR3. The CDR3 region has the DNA TGCGCCAGCAGCCATTCGTCTATCTTGAACACTGAAGCTTTCTTT. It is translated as CASSHSSILNTEAFF.

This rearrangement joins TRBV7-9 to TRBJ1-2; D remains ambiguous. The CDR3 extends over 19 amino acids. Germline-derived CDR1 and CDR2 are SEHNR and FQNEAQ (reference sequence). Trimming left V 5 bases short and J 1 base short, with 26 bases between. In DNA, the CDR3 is TGTGCCAGCAGCCCTAGGGAGGGTTTTGGGTATGAGATTAACTATGGCTACACCTTC. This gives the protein CASSPREGFGYEINYGYTF.

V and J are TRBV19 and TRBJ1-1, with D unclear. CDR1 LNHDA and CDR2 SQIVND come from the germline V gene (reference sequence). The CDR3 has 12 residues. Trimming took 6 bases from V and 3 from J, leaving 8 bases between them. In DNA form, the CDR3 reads TGTGCCAGTAGGGTGGAGCACACTGAAGCTTTCTTT. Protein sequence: CASRVEHTEAFF. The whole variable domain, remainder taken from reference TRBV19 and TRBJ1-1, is DGGITQSPKYLFRKEGQNVTLSCEQNLNHDAMYWYRQDPGQGLRLIYYSQIVNDFQKGDIAEGYSVSREKKESFPLTVTSAQKNPTAFYLCASRVEHTEAFFGQGTRLTVV.

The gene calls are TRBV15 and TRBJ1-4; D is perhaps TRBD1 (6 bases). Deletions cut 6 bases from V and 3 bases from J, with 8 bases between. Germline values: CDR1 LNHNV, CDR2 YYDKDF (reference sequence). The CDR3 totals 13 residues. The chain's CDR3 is CATSTGSNEKLFF. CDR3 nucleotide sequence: TGTGCCACCAGTACAGGGTCTAATGAAAAACTGTTTTTT. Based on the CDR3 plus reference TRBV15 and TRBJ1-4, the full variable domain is DAMVIQNPRYQVTQFGKPVTLSCSQTLNHNVMYWYQQKSSQAPKLLFHYYDKDFNNEADTPDNFQSRRPNTSFCFLDIRSPGLGDTAMYLCATSTGSNEKLFFGSGTQLSVL.

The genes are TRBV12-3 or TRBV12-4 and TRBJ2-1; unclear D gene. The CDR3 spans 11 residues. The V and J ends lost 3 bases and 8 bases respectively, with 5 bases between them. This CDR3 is CASSFMYEQFF. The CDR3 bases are TGTGCCAGCAGTTTTATGTATGAGCAGTTCTTC.

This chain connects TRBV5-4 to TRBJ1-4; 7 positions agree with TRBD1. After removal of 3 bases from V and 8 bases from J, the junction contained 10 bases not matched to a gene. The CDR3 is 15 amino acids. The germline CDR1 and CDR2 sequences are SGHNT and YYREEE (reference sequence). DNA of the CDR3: TGTGCCAGCAGCTCGGGACAGCTTGTGAAGGAAAAACTGTTTTTT. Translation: CASSSGQLVKEKLFF.

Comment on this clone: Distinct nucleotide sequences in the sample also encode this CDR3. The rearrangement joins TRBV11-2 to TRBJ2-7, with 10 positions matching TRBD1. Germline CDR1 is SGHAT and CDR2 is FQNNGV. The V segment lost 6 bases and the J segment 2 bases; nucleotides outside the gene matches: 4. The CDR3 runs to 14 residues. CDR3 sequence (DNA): TGTGCCAGCAGTTTGGGACAGGGGACCTACGAGCAGTACTTC. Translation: CASSLGQGTYEQYF.